The text below deals with one TCR beta chain. Its specificity is not known. The source of the sample is a study of T cell responses to AZD1222 COVID-19 vaccine. Study observations and caveats: AZD1222 recipients seropositive at baseline numbered only 5 to 7.

The CDR3 covers 13 residues. CDR1 is MNHEY and CDR2 is SVGAGI in the germline V gene. V was shortened by 2 bases and J by 0 bases, with 4 bases between the two germline ends. Here immunoSEQ multiplex PCR was the method, and the copy in TCRdb shows in-frame clones only, minus some. This sample has around 70,000 clones, with approximately 91% found just once. The chain employs TRBV6-5 and TRBJ1-1; no clear D gene. The sample was peripheral blood, taken on day 0 of AZD1222 vaccination. This receptor was taken from an adult in good health. CDR3 DNA sequence: TGTGCCAGCAGTTACGAAGTGAACACTGAAGCTTTCTTT. It specifies CASSYEVNTEAFF.